The 15 T cell receptor beta chains listed next were all sequenced from one sample in a study of PD-1 blockade in classical Hodgkin lymphoma. In every patient, relapse followed autologous stem cell transplantation, while exposure to brentuximab vedotin differed. The method was immunoSEQ multiplex PCR; TCRdb's version includes in-frame clones alone and lacks a portion of them. The sample includes about 94,000 clones, about 88% of them seen just once. Sequenced material: peripheral blood mononuclear cells (PBMCs), taken before the second cycle of nivolumab. The receptors here all came from a human donor with classical Hodgkin lymphoma.

The rearrangement uses TRBV28 and TRBJ2-7; D ambiguous. This CDR3 region has 15 residues. Germline CDR1 reads MDHEN; CDR2 reads SYDVKM. V was pared by 6 bases and J by 6 bases, with 21 bases between. The chain's CDR3 is CASSRTSSLPAEQYF. The CDR3, as DNA: TGTGCCAGCAGCCGTACCTCTTCACTTCCGGCCGAGCAGTACTTC.

CDR3 loop: CASGQGGGEKLFF. In nucleotides, the CDR3 is TGTGCCAGCGGACAGGGGGGCGGTGAAAAACTGTTTTTT. V is TRBV11-2 and J is TRBJ1-4; 10 bases match TRBD1. Unmatched junction bases numbered 4, after V lost 8 bases and J lost 7 bases. CDR1 and CDR2 (germline): SGHAT, FQNNGV. The CDR3 consists of 13 residues.

The chain has TRBV5-1 and TRBJ2-7, with 11 bases matching TRBD2. This CDR3 has 15 residues. After removal of 4 bases from V and 0 bases from J, the junction contained 3 bases not matched to a gene. Per germline, CDR1 SGHRS and CDR2 YFSETQ. This CDR3 reads CASSVTSGASYEQYF. CDR3 DNA: TGCGCCAGCAGCGTGACTAGCGGGGCCTCCTACGAGCAGTACTTC. The variable domain in full, with the rest retrieved from reference TRBV5-1 and TRBJ2-7, is KAGVTQTPRYLIKTRGQQVTLSCSPISGHRSVSWYQQTPGQGLQFLFEYFSETQRNKGNFPGRFSGRQFSNSRSEMNVSTLELGDSALYLCASSVTSGASYEQYFGPGTRLTVT.

The chain has TRBV6-6 and TRBJ1-2; 7 nucleotides agree with TRBD1. This CDR3 contains 11 residues. V was clipped by 6 bases and J by 7 bases; unmatched bases: 2. Germline V gives CDR1 MNHNY, CDR2 SVGAGI (reference sequence). The CDR3 bases are TGTGCCAGCAGCCGACAGGGTGGCTACACCTTC. Residues: CASSRQGGYTF.

The chain links TRBV4-1 to TRBJ2-1; a weak D match, TRBD2 (6 bases). CDR3 length: 13 amino acids. Trimming shortened V by 2 bases and J by 9 bases, and 11 bases separated the two germline ends. Germline V gene lookup returns CDR1 MGHRA and CDR2 YSYEKL. The CDR3, as DNA: TGCGCCAGCAGCCAATTTAGCGGAGTTGAGCAGTTCTTC. Protein product: CASSQFSGVEQFF.

This clone was found once. The chain uses TRBV18 and TRBJ1-2, with unresolved D. This CDR3 is 16 amino acids long. V was trimmed by 0 bases and J by 2 bases, leaving 13 bases between them. The germline V gene encodes CDR1 KGHSH and CDR2 LQKENI. The CDR3 sequence is CASSPPITPGNYGYTF. DNA for the CDR3: TGTGCCAGCTCACCACCGATCACCCCAGGCAACTATGGCTACACCTTC.

V and J are TRBV19 and TRBJ2-7, with D possibly being TRBD1 (6 bases). CDR3 length: 13 residues. Germline V gene data show CDR1 as LNHDA and CDR2 as SQIVND (reference sequence). The V end was cut by 7 bases, the J end by 3 bases, with 13 bases between. This CDR3 is CASNQGLYYEQYF. The CDR3 DNA reads as TGTGCCAGTAATCAGGGGCTTTACTACGAGCAGTACTTC.

The chain combines TRBV6-1 with TRBJ2-3, with no clear D. This CDR3 is 16 amino acids long. CDR1 and CDR2 (germline): MNHNS, SASEGT. Deletions cut 0 bases from V and 0 bases from J, with 10 bases between. The CDR3 is CASSEAVRASTDTQYF. The CDR3 nucleotides read TGTGCCAGCAGTGAAGCTGTACGGGCTAGCACAGATACGCAGTATTTT.

The rearrangement joins TRBV7-9 to TRBJ2-7; possibly TRBD2 for D (7 bases). V lost 0 bases and J lost 6, with 12 bases in between. The CDR3 runs to 14 residues. CDR1 and CDR2 (germline): SEHNR, FQNEAQ (reference sequence). The CDR3 is CASSLAGGHFEQYF. The CDR3, as DNA: TGTGCCAGCAGCTTAGCGGGGGGGCACTTCGAGCAGTACTTC.

This chain links TRBV5-4 with TRBJ2-2; D is unresolved. Trimming took 3 bases from V and 6 from J, leaving 9 bases between them. The CDR3 covers 13 residues. Germline CDR1 and CDR2: SGHNT and YYREEE (reference sequence). CDR3 residues: CASSSPVPGELFF. The DNA of the CDR3 is TGTGCCAGCAGCTCCCCGGTTCCCGGGGAGCTGTTTTTT. The variable domain in full, with the rest retrieved from reference TRBV5-4 and TRBJ2-2, is ETGVTQSPTHLIKTRGQQVTLRCSSQSGHNTVSWYQQALGQGPQFIFQYYREEENGRGNFPPRFSGLQFPNYSSELNVNALELDDSALYLCASSSPVPGELFFGEGSRLTVL.

The J gene is TRBJ2-7, the V gene TRBV9; D might be TRBD1 (6 bases). This CDR3 has 14 residues. V gave up 1 base and J gave up 5 bases, with 13 bases separating them. Germline V gene lookup returns CDR1 SGDLS and CDR2 YYNGEE. CDR3 sequence: CASSVLGRGDEQYF. In nucleotides, the CDR3 is TGTGCCAGCAGCGTATTGGGCAGGGGAGACGAGCAGTACTTC.

The chain carries TRBV2 and TRBJ2-3; D not certain. CDR1 SNHLY and CDR2 FYNNEI come from the germline V gene. This CDR3 is 15 amino acids long. The V end was cut by 3 bases, the J end by 4 bases, with 14 bases between. The CDR3 is CASSDGQLGADTQYF. CDR3 DNA sequence: TGTGCCAGCAGTGATGGGCAGCTTGGCGCAGATACGCAGTATTTT.

This chain links TRBV11-3 with TRBJ2-5; 7 nucleotides align to TRBD2. V lost 1 base to trimming and J lost 2 bases; unmatched junction nucleotides: 4. CDR3 length: 15 residues. Germline lookup yields CDR1 SGHNT and CDR2 YENEEA. CDR3 in amino acids: CASSLGRDYQETQYF. The DNA of the CDR3 is TGTGCCAGCAGCTTAGGTCGGGACTATCAAGAGACCCAGTACTTC.

This CDR3 is CASSYLGRETDTQYF. CDR3 DNA: TGTGCCAGCAGTTACTTAGGGCGGGAAACAGATACGCAGTATTTT. The chain is built from TRBV6-5 and TRBJ2-3; D perhaps matches TRBD2 (6 bases). V lost 1 base, J lost 3 bases, and 11 bases lay in between. The CDR3 is made up of 15 amino acids. Germline-derived CDR1 and CDR2 are MNHEY and SVGAGI.

The chain has TRBV18 and TRBJ1-1, with 7 bases lining up with TRBD1. Germline V gene data show CDR1 as KGHSH and CDR2 as LQKENI. After removal of 3 bases from V and 3 bases from J, the junction contained 13 bases not matched to a gene. The CDR3 loop spans 17 amino acids. The CDR3 DNA follows: TGTGCCAGCTCACCCCCGAAGGAGGGGGCTGTTGACACTGAAGCTTTCTTT. Its translation is CASSPPKEGAVDTEAFF.